The 19 T cell receptor beta chains below were found in one sample sequenced in a study of shared clonotypes between healthy human individuals. Sequencing was performed with immunoSEQ multiplex PCR; in TCRdb, only in-frame clones are kept and a portion is missing. The data show about 1 million clones, approximately 68% seen once. Sequenced sample: memory CD4+ T cells sorted from blood. Subset meaning: CD45RA-negative fraction. Receptor source: a man between 18 and 29 years old in good health.

The chain links TRBV23-1 to TRBJ2-7; D tentatively fits TRBD1 or TRBD2 (5 bases each). TRBV23-1 is designated an ORF whose function remains uncertain. CDR3 length equals 16 residues. Trimming shortened V by 3 bases and J by 3 bases, and 18 bases separated the two germline ends. CDR3 amino acids: CASSHGTPRGFYEQYF. The CDR3 DNA sequence: TGCGCCAGCAGTCATGGGACCCCCCGGGGTTTCTACGAGCAGTACTTC.

This rearrangement joins TRBV5-1 to TRBJ2-1; TRBD1 matches 10 bases. This CDR3 has 15 amino acids. The V gene end was trimmed by 3 bases and the J gene end by 3 bases; junction bases not matched to a gene: 3. Germline V gene lookup returns CDR1 SGHRS and CDR2 YFSETQ. CDR3 region: CASSWGTGVYNEQFF. The DNA for the CDR3 is TGCGCCAGCAGCTGGGGGACAGGGGTCTACAATGAGCAGTTCTTC.

The gene calls are TRBV7-9 and TRBJ1-4; D is unclear. Per the germline V gene, CDR1 is SEHNR and CDR2 is FQNEAQ (reference sequence). The length of the CDR3 is 17 residues. V lost 5 bases and J lost 7, with 23 bases in between. This CDR3 is CASSRTGLRGVGEKLFF. The CDR3, as DNA: TGTGCCAGCAGCCGGACGGGCCTCCGCGGGGTAGGTGAAAAACTGTTTTTT.

The chain joins TRBV15 to TRBJ1-1, with 9 bases lining up with TRBD1. The CDR3 sequence is 14 residues long. Germline trimming cut 4 bases from V and 5 bases from J; bases unmatched to any gene: 5. The germline V gene has CDR1 LNHNV and CDR2 YYDKDF (reference sequence). CDR3: CATSTRDRETEAFF. Written as DNA, the CDR3 is TGTGCCACCAGCACCCGGGACAGGGAGACTGAAGCTTTCTTT.

This sequence joins TRBV2 and TRBJ2-3, with D perhaps TRBD1 or TRBD2 (5 bases each). The CDR3 runs 14 residues. V lost 8 bases, J lost 2 bases, and 14 bases lay in between. Germline V gene sequence: CDR1 SNHLY, CDR2 FYNNEI. CDR3 sequence: CASDRGLDTDTQYF. Written as DNA, the CDR3 is TGTGCCAGCGACAGAGGACTCGACACAGATACGCAGTATTTT.

The rearrangement uses TRBV4-3 and TRBJ1-2; 7 bases line up with TRBD1. CDR3 length: 16 residues. CDR1 is LGHNA, CDR2 YSLEER, per germline. V lost 4 bases to trimming and J lost 4 bases; unmatched junction nucleotides: 12. Written as DNA, the CDR3 is TGCGCCAGCAGCCCAGAACCGGGACAGCGCTTCTATGGCTACACCTTC. Amino acid sequence: CASSPEPGQRFYGYTF.

The CDR3 region is CASSSAISGANVLTF. Here the CDR3 DNA reads TGCGCCAGCAGCTCGGCGATCTCTGGGGCCAACGTCCTGACTTTC. The rearrangement joins TRBV5-1 to TRBJ2-6; D is unclear. The CDR3 has 15 residues. Germline CDR1 SGHRS, CDR2 YFSETQ. The V end was cut by 3 bases, the J end by 0 bases, with 7 bases between.

The gene calls are TRBV6-6 and TRBJ1-3, with D tentatively TRBD1 (6 bases). In germline, CDR1 is MNHNY, CDR2 SVGAGI (reference sequence). The V and J ends lost 7 bases and 8 bases respectively, with 18 bases between them. The CDR3 is 14 residues long. The CDR3 region has the DNA TGTGCCAGCACCCCGACAGGCCAAGGGTACACCATATATTTT. It translates to CASTPTGQGYTIYF.

The chain combines TRBV10-3 with TRBJ2-3; D unresolved. Trimming removed 6 bases from V and 0 bases from J, with 13 bases in between. The germline V gene has CDR1 ENHRY and CDR2 SYGVKD. The CDR3 has 15 amino acids. CDR3 region: CAIRSSSSSTDTQYF. The CDR3 DNA follows: TGTGCCATCAGGTCCTCCTCCTCTAGCACAGATACGCAGTATTTT.

Details on this clone: This sample also contains other DNA sequences that code for the same CDR3. The chain couples TRBV2 to TRBJ2-2; D ambiguous. Trimming pared 3 bases from V and 4 bases from J, leaving 12 bases between. The germline gives CDR1 SNHLY, CDR2 FYNNEI. The CDR3 consists of 15 residues. CDR3 coding DNA: TGTGCCAGCAGTGACAGGACGGGCCTCACCGGGGAGCTGTTTTTT. Protein sequence: CASSDRTGLTGELFF.

CDR3 in amino acids: CASSLGARGSEAFF. CDR3 nucleotide sequence: TGTGCCAGCAGTTTAGGCGCCAGGGGCTCCGAAGCTTTCTTT. V usage is TRBV27 and J usage is TRBJ1-1, with a tentative D call TRBD1 (6 bases). The CDR3 contains 14 residues. The germline CDR1 and CDR2 sequences are MNHEY and SMNVEV (reference sequence). The V and J ends lost 2 bases and 8 bases respectively, with 15 bases between them.

This clone occurred once. The chain carries TRBV18 and TRBJ1-2; D is ambiguous. CDR1 KGHSH and CDR2 LQKENI come from the germline V gene. V was trimmed by 2 bases and J by 4 bases, leaving 11 bases between them. The CDR3 has 14 amino acids. This CDR3 is CASSPSDKSYGYTF. The CDR3 DNA follows: TGTGCCAGCTCACCATCTGACAAAAGCTATGGCTACACCTTC.

Notes on this clone: It is likely a read error: a sequence one base away is far more abundant. V usage is TRBV11-2 and J usage is TRBJ2-7; D gene ambiguous. Germline V gene sequence: CDR1 SGHAT, CDR2 FQNNGV. There are 12 residues in the CDR3. CDR3 in amino acids: CAGSHDSYEQYF. The CDR3 bases are TGTGCCGGCAGCCACGACTCGTACGAGCAGTACTTC. The full variable domain, completed using reference TRBV11-2 and TRBJ2-7, is EAGVAQSPRYKIIEKRQSVAFWCNPISGHATLYWYQQILGQGPKLLIQFQNNGVVDDSQLPKDRFSAERLKGVDSTLKIQPAKLEDSAVYLCAGSHDSYEQYFGPGTRLTVT.

About this clone: Within the sample, other DNA sequences also encode this same CDR3. V is TRBV6-5 and J is TRBJ2-3, with TRBD1 identical over 10 bases. Germline-derived CDR1 and CDR2 are MNHEY and SVGAGI. The CDR3 contains 15 residues. Germline trimming cut 5 bases from V and 4 bases from J; bases unmatched to any gene: 6. This CDR3 reads CASSPDRGRADTQYF. Written as DNA, the CDR3 is TGTGCCAGCAGTCCCGACAGGGGGCGAGCAGATACGCAGTATTTT.

The V and J genes are TRBV5-1 and TRBJ1-2; D perhaps matches TRBD1 (5 bases). CDR1 is SGHRS and CDR2 is YFSETQ in the germline V gene. This CDR3 is built from 12 residues. The germline V and J ends were trimmed by 4 bases and 5 bases, with 9 bases remaining between them. CDR3 coding DNA: TGCGCCAGCAGCCCCCCAGGGTATGGCTACACCTTC. Amino acids: CASSPPGYGYTF.

The rearrangement links TRBV12-5 to TRBJ2-3, with 7 bases fitting TRBD1. Germline values: CDR1 LGHNT, CDR2 FRNRAP. The CDR3 extends over 14 amino acids. V shed 5 bases and J 4 bases; nucleotides not matched to a gene: 6. DNA of the CDR3: TGTGCTAGTGGTCCCGACAGGGTCCCAGATACGCAGTATTTT. It translates to CASGPDRVPDTQYF.

This clone came up once. The chain carries TRBV7-2 and TRBJ1-4; the D is unclear. The ends were cut back, 5 bases at V and 6 bases at J, with 10 bases in the middle. Germline CDR1 is SGHTA and CDR2 is FQGNSA. This CDR3 is built from 13 residues. The CDR3 nucleotides read TGTGCCAGCAGCACCTGGACGGATGAAAAACTGTTTTTT. As protein: CASSTWTDEKLFF.

This rearrangement joins TRBV9 to TRBJ1-1; no definite D call. The V end lost 1 base, the J end lost 4 bases, and 8 bases lay between the germline ends. Per the germline V gene, CDR1 is SGDLS and CDR2 is YYNGEE. The CDR3 has 13 amino acids. For the CDR3, the DNA is TGTGCCAGCAGCGTATCCCCCCTCACTGAAGCTTTCTTT. Translating gives CASSVSPLTEAFF.

This clone was seen only once. The rearrangement uses TRBV7-2 and TRBJ2-2; possibly TRBD1 for D (6 bases). The length of the CDR3 is 14 residues. Trimming removed 3 bases at V and 4 bases at J, with 9 bases between. The germline CDR1 and CDR2 sequences are SGHTA and FQGNSA. CDR3 in amino acids: CASSLTGPTGELFF. The CDR3 bases are TGTGCCAGCAGCTTGACAGGTCCCACCGGGGAGCTGTTTTTT.